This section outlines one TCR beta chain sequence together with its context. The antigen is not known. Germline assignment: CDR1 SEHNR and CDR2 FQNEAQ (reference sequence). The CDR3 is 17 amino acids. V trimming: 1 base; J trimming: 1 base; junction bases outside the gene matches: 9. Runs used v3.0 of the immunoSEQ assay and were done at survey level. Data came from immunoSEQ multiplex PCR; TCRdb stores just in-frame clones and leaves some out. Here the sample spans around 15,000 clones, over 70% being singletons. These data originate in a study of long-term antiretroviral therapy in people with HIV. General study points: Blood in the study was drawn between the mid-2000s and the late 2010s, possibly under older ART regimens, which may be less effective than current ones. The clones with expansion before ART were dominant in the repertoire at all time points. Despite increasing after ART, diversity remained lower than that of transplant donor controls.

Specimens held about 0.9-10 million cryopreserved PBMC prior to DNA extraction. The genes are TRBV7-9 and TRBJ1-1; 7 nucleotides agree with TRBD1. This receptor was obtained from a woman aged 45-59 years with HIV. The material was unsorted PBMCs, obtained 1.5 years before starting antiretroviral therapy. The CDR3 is CASSLGRQGITNTEAFF. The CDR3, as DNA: TGTGCCAGCAGCTTAGGTAGACAGGGCATTACGAACACTGAAGCTTTCTTT.